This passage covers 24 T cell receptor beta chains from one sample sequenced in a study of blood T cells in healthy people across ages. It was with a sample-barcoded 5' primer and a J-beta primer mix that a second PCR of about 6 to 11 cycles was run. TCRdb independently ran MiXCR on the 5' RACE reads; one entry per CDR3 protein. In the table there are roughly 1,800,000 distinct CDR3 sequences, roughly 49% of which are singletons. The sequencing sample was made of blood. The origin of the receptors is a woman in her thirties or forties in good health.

DNA of the CDR3: TGCGCCAGCAGTCCAGACAGGGACGGGACTGAAGCTTTCTTT. Translated: CASSPDRDGTEAFF. The gene calls are TRBV4-1 and TRBJ1-1; TRBD1 matches at 7 bases. This CDR3 region has 14 residues. Unmatched junction bases numbered 9, after V lost 6 bases and J lost 5 bases. CDR1 is MGHRA and CDR2 is YSYEKL in the germline V gene.

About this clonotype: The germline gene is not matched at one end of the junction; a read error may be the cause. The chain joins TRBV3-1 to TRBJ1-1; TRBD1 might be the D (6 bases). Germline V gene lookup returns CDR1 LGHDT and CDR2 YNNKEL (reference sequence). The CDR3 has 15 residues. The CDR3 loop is CASSQGGRRGTEAFF. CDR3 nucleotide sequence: TGTGCTAGCAGCCAAGGGGGGCGAAGGGGCACTGAAGCTTTCTTT. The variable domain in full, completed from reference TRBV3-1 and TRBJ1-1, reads DTAVSQTPKYLVTQMGNDKSIKCEQNLGHDTMYWYKQDSKKFLKIMFSYNNKELIINETVPNRFSPKSPDKAHLNLHINSLELGDSAVYFCASSQGGRRGTEAFFGQGTRLTVV.

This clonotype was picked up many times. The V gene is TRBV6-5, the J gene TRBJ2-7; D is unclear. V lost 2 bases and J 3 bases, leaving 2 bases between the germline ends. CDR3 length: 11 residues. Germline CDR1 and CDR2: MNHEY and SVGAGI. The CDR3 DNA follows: TGTGCCAGCAGTTACCTCTACGAGCAGTACTTC. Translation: CASSYLYEQYF.

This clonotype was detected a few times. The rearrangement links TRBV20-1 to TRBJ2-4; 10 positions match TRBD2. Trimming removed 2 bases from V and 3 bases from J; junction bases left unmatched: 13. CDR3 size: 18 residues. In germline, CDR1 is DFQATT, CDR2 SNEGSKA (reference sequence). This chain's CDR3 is CSARRLAGAPVGKNIQYF. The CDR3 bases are TGCAGTGCTAGAAGGCTAGCGGGGGCCCCGGTGGGCAAAAACATTCAGTACTTC.

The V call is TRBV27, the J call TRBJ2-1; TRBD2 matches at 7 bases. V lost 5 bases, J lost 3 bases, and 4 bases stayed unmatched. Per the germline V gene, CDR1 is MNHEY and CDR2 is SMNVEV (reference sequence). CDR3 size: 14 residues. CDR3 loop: CASSASGHYNEQFF. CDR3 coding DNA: TGTGCCAGCAGTGCTAGCGGCCACTACAATGAGCAGTTCTTC.

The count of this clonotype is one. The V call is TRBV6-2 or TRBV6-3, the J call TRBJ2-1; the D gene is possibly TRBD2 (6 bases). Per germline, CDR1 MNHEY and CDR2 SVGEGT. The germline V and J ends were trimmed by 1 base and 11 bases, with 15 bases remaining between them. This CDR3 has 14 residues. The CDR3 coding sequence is TGTGCCAGCAGTTACTTTCAGGGAGGAAATAAGCAGTTCTTC. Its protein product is CASSYFQGGNKQFF.

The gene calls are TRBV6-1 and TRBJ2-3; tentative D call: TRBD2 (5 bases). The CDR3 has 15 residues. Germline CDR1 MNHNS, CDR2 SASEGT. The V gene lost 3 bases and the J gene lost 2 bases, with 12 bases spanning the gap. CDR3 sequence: CASSDWGEYTDTQYF. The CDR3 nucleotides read TGTGCCAGCAGTGATTGGGGAGAGTACACAGATACGCAGTATTTT.

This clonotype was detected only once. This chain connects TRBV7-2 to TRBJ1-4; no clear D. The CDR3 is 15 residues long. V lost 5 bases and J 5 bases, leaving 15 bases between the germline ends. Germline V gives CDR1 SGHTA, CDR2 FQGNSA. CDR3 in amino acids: CASSPWSGANEKLFF. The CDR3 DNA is TGTGCCAGCAGCCCATGGTCAGGTGCAAATGAAAAACTGTTTTTT.

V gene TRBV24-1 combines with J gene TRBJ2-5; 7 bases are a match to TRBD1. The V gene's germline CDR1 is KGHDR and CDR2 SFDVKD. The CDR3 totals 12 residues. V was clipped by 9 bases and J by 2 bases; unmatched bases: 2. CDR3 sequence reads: CATADRQETQYF. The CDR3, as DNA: TGTGCCACCGCGGACAGGCAAGAGACCCAGTACTTC.

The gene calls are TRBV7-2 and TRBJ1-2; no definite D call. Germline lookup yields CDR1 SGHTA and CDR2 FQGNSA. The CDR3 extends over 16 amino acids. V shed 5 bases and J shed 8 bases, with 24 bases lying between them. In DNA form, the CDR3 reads TGTGCCAGCAGCCCCAATGAGAGGATGGCTTGGGGAGGCTACACCTTC. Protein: CASSPNERMAWGGYTF.

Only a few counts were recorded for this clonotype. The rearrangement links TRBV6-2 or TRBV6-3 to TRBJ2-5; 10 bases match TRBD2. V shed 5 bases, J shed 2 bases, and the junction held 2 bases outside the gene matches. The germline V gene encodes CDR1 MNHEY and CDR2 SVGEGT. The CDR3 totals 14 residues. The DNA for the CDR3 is TGTGCCAGCAGTAAACTAGCGGGGCAAGAGACCCAGTACTTC. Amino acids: CASSKLAGQETQYF.

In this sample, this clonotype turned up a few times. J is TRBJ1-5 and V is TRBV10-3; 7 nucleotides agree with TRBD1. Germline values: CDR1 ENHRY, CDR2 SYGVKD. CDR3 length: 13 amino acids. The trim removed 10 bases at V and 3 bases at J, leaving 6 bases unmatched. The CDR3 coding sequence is TGTGCCACCGCCGGGACAGCCAATCAGCCCCAGCATTTT. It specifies CATAGTANQPQHF.

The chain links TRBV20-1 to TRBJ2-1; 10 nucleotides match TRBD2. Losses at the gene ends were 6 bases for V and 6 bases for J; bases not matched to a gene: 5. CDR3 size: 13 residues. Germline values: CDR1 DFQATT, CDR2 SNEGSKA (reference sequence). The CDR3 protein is CSAASGGINEQFF. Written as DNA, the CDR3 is TGCAGTGCCGCTAGCGGGGGAATCAATGAGCAGTTCTTC.

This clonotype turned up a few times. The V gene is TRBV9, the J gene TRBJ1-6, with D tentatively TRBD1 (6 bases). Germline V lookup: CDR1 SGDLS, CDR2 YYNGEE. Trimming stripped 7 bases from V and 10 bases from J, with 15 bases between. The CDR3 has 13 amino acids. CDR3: CASGGRAGSPLHF. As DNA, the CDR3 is TGTGCCAGCGGGGGCAGGGCCGGATCACCCCTCCACTTT. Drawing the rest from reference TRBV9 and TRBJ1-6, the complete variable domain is DSGVTQTPKHLITATGQRVTLRCSPRSGDLSVYWYQQSLDQGLQFLIQYYNGEERAKGNILERFSAQQFPDLHSELNLSSLELGDSALYFCASGGRAGSPLHFGNGTRLTVT.

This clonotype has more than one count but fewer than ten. The CDR3 sequence: CASSLAQAGAHEQFF. CDR3 bases: TGTGCCAGCAGCTTAGCGCAGGCGGGGGCTCATGAGCAGTTCTTC. This chain connects TRBV7-2 to TRBJ2-1; D may be TRBD2 (7 bases). The CDR3 contains 15 residues. Trimming stripped 0 bases from V and 8 bases from J, with 14 bases between. From germline, CDR1 is SGHTA and CDR2 FQGNSA.

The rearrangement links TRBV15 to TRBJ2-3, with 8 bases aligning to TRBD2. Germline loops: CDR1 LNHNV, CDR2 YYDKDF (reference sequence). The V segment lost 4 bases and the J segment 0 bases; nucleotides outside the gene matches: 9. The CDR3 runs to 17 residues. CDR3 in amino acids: CATSTKRGSPSTDTQYF. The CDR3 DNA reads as TGTGCCACCAGCACCAAGCGGGGGTCCCCTAGCACAGATACGCAGTATTTT.

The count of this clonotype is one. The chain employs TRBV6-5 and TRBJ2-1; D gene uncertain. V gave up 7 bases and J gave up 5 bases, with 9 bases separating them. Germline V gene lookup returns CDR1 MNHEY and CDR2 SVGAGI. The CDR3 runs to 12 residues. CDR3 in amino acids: CASTPINNEQFF. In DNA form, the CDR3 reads TGTGCCAGCACCCCAATCAACAATGAGCAGTTCTTC.

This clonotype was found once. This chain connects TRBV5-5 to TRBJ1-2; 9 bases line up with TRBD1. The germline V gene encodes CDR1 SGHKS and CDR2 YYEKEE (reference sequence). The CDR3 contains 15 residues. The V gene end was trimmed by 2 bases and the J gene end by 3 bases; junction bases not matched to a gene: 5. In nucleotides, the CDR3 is TGTGCCAGCAGCTTTCAGGACAGGGGCTACTATGGCTACACCTTC. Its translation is CASSFQDRGYYGYTF. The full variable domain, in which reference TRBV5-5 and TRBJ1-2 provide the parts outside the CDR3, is DAGVTQSPTHLIKTRGQQVTLRCSPISGHKSVSWYQQVLGQGPQFIFQYYEKEERGRGNFPDRFSARQFPNYSSELNVNALLLGDSALYLCASSFQDRGYYGYTFGSGTRLTVV.

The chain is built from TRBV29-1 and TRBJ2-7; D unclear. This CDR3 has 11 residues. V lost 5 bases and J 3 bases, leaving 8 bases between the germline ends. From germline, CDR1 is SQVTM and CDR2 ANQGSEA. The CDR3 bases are TGCAGCGTTTCGGACGGCTACGAGCAGTACTTC. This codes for CSVSDGYEQYF.

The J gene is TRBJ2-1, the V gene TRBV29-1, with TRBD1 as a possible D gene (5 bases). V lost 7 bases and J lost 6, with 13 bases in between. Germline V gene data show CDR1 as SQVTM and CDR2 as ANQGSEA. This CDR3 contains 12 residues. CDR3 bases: TGCAGCGCCCGGACATGCGTCAATGAGCAGTTCTTC. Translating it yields CSARTCVNEQFF.

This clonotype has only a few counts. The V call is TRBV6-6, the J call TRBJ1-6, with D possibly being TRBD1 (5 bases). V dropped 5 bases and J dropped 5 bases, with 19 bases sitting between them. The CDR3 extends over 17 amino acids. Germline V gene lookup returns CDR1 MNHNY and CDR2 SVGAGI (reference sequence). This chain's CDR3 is CASSRLRIRDDNSPLHF. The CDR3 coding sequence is TGTGCCAGCAGTCGCCTAAGGATCAGGGATGATAATTCACCCCTCCACTTT.

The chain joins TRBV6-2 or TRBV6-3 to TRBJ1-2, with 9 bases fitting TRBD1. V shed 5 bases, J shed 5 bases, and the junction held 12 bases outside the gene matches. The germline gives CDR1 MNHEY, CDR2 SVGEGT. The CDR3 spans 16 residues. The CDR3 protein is CASSTQDRGDGYGYTF. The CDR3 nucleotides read TGTGCCAGCAGTACACAGGACAGGGGAGATGGTTATGGCTACACCTTC.

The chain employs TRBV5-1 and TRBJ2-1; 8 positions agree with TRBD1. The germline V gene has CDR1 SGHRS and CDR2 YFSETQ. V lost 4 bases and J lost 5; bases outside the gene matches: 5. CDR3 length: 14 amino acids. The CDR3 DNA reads TGCGCCAGCAGCCAACAGACAGGGGACAATGAGCAGTTCTTC. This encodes CASSQQTGDNEQFF.

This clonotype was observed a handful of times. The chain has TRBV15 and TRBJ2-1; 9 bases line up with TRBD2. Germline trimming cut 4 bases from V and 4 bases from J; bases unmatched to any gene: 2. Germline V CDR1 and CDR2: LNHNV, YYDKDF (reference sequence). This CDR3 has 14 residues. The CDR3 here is CATSIAGAYNEQFF. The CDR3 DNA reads TGTGCCACCAGCATAGCGGGGGCTTACAATGAGCAGTTCTTC.